Listed below are T cell receptor beta chains from one sample, sequenced in a study of blood T cell repertoires in COVID-19. The repertoire was sequenced with immunoSEQ multiplex PCR; TCRdb's copy has only in-frame clones and lacks some. The table has around 40,000 clones, around 79% seen once. What was sequenced was peripheral blood. The receptors were gathered from a man between 65 and 80 years old with acute or convalescent COVID-19. Each CDR3 is given with its conserved first and last residue. The D gene is left open where the match is weak. Expanded clones get a size class; other rows say once, few or many, or leave the size out.

V	size	length	J	D	DNA	CDR3
TRBV19	.	16	TRBJ2-4	TRBD2	TGTGCCAGTAGCGAACCGATGCTAGCGGAACAAAACATTCAGTACTTC	CASSEPMLAEQNIQYF
TRBV27	few	15	TRBJ2-5	TRBD2	TGTGCCAGCAGGTCAGGTCGGGGGGGTTCGGAGACCCAGTACTTC	CASRSGRGGSETQYF
TRBV3-1/TRBV3-2	few	15	TRBJ1-6	.	TGTGCCAGCAGAGGCGACAGTCTTAATAATTCACCCCTCCACTTT	CASRGDSLNNSPLHF
TRBV7-3	few	14	TRBJ2-5	TRBD1	TGTGCCAGCAGCCCCGGGACAGGGGGGGAGACCCAGTACTTC	CASSPGTGGETQYF
TRBV6-5	once	14	TRBJ2-1	TRBD2	TGTGCCAGCACGACTAGCGGGACGGTAGGGGAGCAGTTCTTC	CASTTSGTVGEQFF
TRBV5-1	.	13	TRBJ1-4	TRBD1	TGCGCCAGCAGCTGGGACAGGGGGGAAAAACTGTTTTTT	CASSWDRGEKLFF
TRBV28	.	15	TRBJ1-2	TRBD1	TGTGCCAGCGGATCGACAGGGGAGGAGAACTATGGCTACACCTTC	CASGSTGEENYGYTF
TRBV28	.	16	TRBJ1-1	TRBD1	TGTGCCAGCAGTTCAACCGGGACAGGCCTTGGGACTGAAGCTTTCTTT	CASSSTGTGLGTEAFF
TRBV7-3	.	17	TRBJ2-3	.	TGTGCCAGCAGCCCCCGGGGAGGTGGGAAGCTTTCAGATACGCAGTATTTT	CASSPRGGGKLSDTQYF
TRBV5-6	.	15	TRBJ2-2	.	TGTGCCAGCAGCTTTAGACACGGGGAGCCCGGGGAGCTGTTTTTT	CASSFRHGEPGELFF
TRBV28	.	15	TRBJ1-6	.	TGTGCCAGCAGTTGGGGCCTCTTGCTCGGTTCACCCCTCCACTTT	CASSWGLLLGSPLHF
TRBV14	.	14	TRBJ1-1	TRBD1	TGTGCCAGCAGCCAGACAGGGTTTCGAGCTGAAGCTTTCTTT	CASSQTGFRAEAFF
TRBV27	once	14	TRBJ1-1	.	TGTGCCAGCCACTTGTCCCTTGGGGGGACTGAAGCTTTCTTT	CASHLSLGGTEAFF
TRBV4-3	.	13	TRBJ2-4	TRBD1	TGCGCCAGCAGCCAGGCAGGGGGAAACATTCAGTACTTC	CASSQAGGNIQYF
TRBV7-8	.	14	TRBJ2-2	TRBD1	TGTGCCAGCAGCGTCCGGGACAGGGCCGGGGAGCTGTTTTTT	CASSVRDRAGELFF
TRBV5-6	.	14	TRBJ2-6	.	TGTGCCAGCACTCCGGGTGGTGGGGCCAACGTCCTGACTTTC	CASTPGGGANVLTF